This T cell receptor (beta chain) was observed in a study of shared clonotypes between healthy human individuals (TCRdb year 2020). As for the study more broadly: A couple of women and a few men aged 18 to 49 years were included in the cohort. For each donor, CD4 naive and CD4 memory were each run on three plates, CD8 naive on two plates, and CD8 memory on one plate. To estimate repertoire size and how much clonotype sharing occurs between individuals, the study deeply sequenced the blood TCR repertoires of several healthy adults. To increase sequencing depth and limit assay-specific biases, different laboratories used diverse techniques to prepare libraries and sequence TCR repertoires. Per donor, leukapheresis produced somewhere between about 0.94 and 9.5 billion PBMCs.

The donors were healthy, HIV-negative adults who had no recently reported acute infections or vaccinations. Only Caucasian adults living in Nashville, Tennessee, USA were represented among the donors. Magnetic negative selection was used to enrich CD4+ T cells, after which naive cells were positively selected on CD45RA and the negative fraction became the memory subset. Blood was collected by leukapheresis, and PBMCs were isolated by Ficoll-Histopaque density gradient centrifugation and then cryopreserved in liquid nitrogen vapor phase. Purity and quantity of every magnetically sorted T cell population were checked by analytical flow cytometry. Genomic DNA was isolated from each sorted fraction and quantified by UV absorbance on a Nanodrop 2000c. Using the deep immunoSEQ assay, multiplex PCR amplified TCR CDR3 regions from genomic DNA. For each cell subset, the extracted genomic DNA was distributed evenly across all wells of several immunoSEQ 96-well plates, and each plate served as one replicate. For sorted subsets, roughly 0.2 ug genomic DNA, equal to 30,000 to 35,000 T cell genomes, was loaded into each replicate PCR. Purified libraries were measured with a Qubit 3.0 fluorometer, size-checked on a Bioanalyzer 2100, and measured again with the KAPA Library Quantification kit. Each immunoSEQ 96-well plate was sequenced on its own single-read 150-cycle Illumina NextSeq 550 flow cell. The study's own analysis went as follows. The immunoSEQ output contained only junctional sequences without quality scores, so filtering could not match that applied to full-length reads. Sequences were annotated with PyIR, a Python wrapper for IgBLAST v1.9, and V/J genes and CDR3 were assigned using IMGT germline references. Reads were removed for weak V/J assignments (E-value above 1e-6), missing CDR3, stop codons, out-of-frame junctions, or ambiguous translated residues. A V3J clonotype was defined by an identical inferred V gene, J gene, and CDR3 amino acid sequence. The percentage overlap between two repertoires was calculated by dividing the number of shared unique clonotypes by the size of the smaller repertoire. RTK rarefaction, the Chao1 estimator, and Recon v2.1 estimates of unobserved clonotypes were used to assess repertoire richness. Generation probabilities were computed with OLGA for all TCRbeta clonotypes obtained by the gDNA method from a few donors. In TCRdb, the immuneACCESS table is reduced to in-frame sequences with V and J assigned. These tables do not hold every clone; where another copy was compared, an unresolved V gene accounts for under half, and the others remain unexplained. That table furnishes V, J and clone size, whereas the DNA furnished D and trimming. Present in this sample are 2 million to 2.5 million clones, 92% of which were seen just once. The leading ten clones occupy 0.3% to 0.45% of the sample.

Reading from cysteine to phenylalanine, the CDR3 counts 13 amino acids. The DNA shown is the 39-base CDR3, in frame from base 1. V drops 3 bases and J drops 0 bases, leaving 4 bases in between. According to the germline V gene, CDR1 reads KGHSH and CDR2 reads LQKENI. Points the paper makes about the study in general: Even with the large sequencing depth, rarefaction of the sorted-subset datasets indicated that sequencing was incomplete. Only blood was sampled, and tissue TCR repertoires likely differ from those in blood. Clonotypes shared by all four sorted-subset donors showed higher generation probabilities than non-shared clonotypes. About 4.5% of naive CD4, 3% to 3.5% of naive CD8, about 2.4% of memory CD4, and around 0.42% of memory CD8 clonotypes were shared across several donors. Naive subsets generally had larger estimated clonotype richness than memory subsets did. Pairwise subsampling indicated that sequencing depth was expected to affect the degree of clonotype sharing among donors. Because the study included a small number of donors, the genetic and exposure-history diversity represented was limited.

The table lists this clone with a count of one. What this receptor recognizes is not known. No base qualities exist here, and no much larger clone lies one base off it. Other DNA sequences within the sample encode an identical CDR3. The sample taken for sequencing was naive CD4+ T cells from PBMCs. In light of the paper, this sample's cell subset or site label describes: CD45RA+ positively selected. The receptor's source is a man between 18 and 29 years old in good health. Some clones in this sample may be carry-over from other donors' samples. This receptor chain uses TRBV18 and TRBJ2-3; the D gene cannot be named for sure. The CDR3 in this case is CASSPVSTDTQYF. The bases read TGTGCCAGCTCACCGGTTAGCACAGATACGCAGTATTTT.